This T cell receptor beta chain was captured by sequencing in a study of cytomegalovirus exposure and HLA in healthy donors. The length of the CDR3 is 11 residues. V dropped 4 bases and J dropped 6 bases, with 7 bases sitting between them. The germline V gene has CDR1 MNHEY and CDR2 SMNVEV (reference sequence). In the case of this clone: What it binds is unknown.

Study-level results: Segments of the TCR beta V type were, in most cases, productive about 87% or about 30% of the time in an earlier analysis. An analysis was carried out at a later point. It showed that HLA-associated TCR beta chains were more clonally expanded than equally common non-associated chains. According to the study, 150 to 200 TCR beta chains were cytomegalovirus-associated.

PCR used 60 Vbeta primers and 13 Jbeta primers. Using immunoSEQ multiplex PCR, the repertoire was profiled, and TCRdb retains in-frame clones only, with some absent. The listing records tens of thousands of clones. This TCR derives from a male donor in good health and CMV-seronegative. J is TRBJ2-7 and V is TRBV27; perhaps TRBD1 as D (5 bases). The specimen sequenced was PBMCs. CDR3 amino acids: CASSSGFEQYF. The CDR3 DNA is TGTGCCAGCAGTTCAGGGTTCGAGCAGTACTTC.